This T cell receptor beta chain was sequenced for a study of glioma-infiltrating T cells. The study's findings and limits: Non-neoplastic patients had below-expected tissue-blood divergence, while all gliomas exceeded expectation.

From germline, CDR1 is SEHNR and CDR2 FQNEAQ (reference sequence). V dropped 2 bases and J dropped 1; count of bases not matched to a gene: 16. This CDR3 has 19 amino acids. TCR alpha and beta CDR3 regions were amplified from RNA using iRepertoire nested multiplex PCR. TCRdb re-called the multiplex PCR reads with MiXCR, one entry per CDR3 protein. The sample has under 150,000 distinct CDR3 sequences; about 25% are singletons. Only a few counts were recorded for this clonotype. Its antigen is as yet unknown. The genes are TRBV7-9 and TRBJ1-1; 7 nucleotides agree with TRBD1. This TCR was sampled from a human donor with low-grade glioma or glioblastoma, undergoing nonglioma brain surgery, or in good health (not recorded which). Sequencing was carried out using glioma tissue, nonneoplastic brain tissue, or PBMCs (not recorded which). DNA for the CDR3: TGTGCCAGCAGCTTACCTCGACAGGGACGAGGGTCTGAGAACACTGAAGCTTTCTTT. Translating it yields CASSLPRQGRGSENTEAFF.